These 30 T cell receptor beta chains were sequenced from one sample in a study of T cell responses to AZD1222 COVID-19 vaccine. Profiling relied on immunoSEQ multiplex PCR, and the TCRdb table lists in-frame clones only, not all of them. The data show 140,000 to 150,000 clones, nearly 90% seen once. The material sequenced was peripheral blood, taken 28 days after the second dose of the MenACWY control vaccine. These receptors were obtained from an adult who received the MenACWY meningococcal vaccine as a control.

The genes are TRBV9 and TRBJ2-7; D call uncertain. The ends were cut back, 3 bases at V and 4 bases at J, with 20 bases in the middle. This CDR3 contains 16 residues. Germline V gives CDR1 SGDLS, CDR2 YYNGEE. The CDR3, as DNA: TGTGCCAGCAGCGACATCCCGGCGGCAAACCTTTACGAGCAGTACTTC. Its translation: CASSDIPAANLYEQYF.

This rearrangement joins TRBV6-6 to TRBJ1-1; no definite D call. The length of the CDR3 is 13 residues. Germline V lookup: CDR1 MNHNY, CDR2 SVGAGI (reference sequence). Trimming shortened V by 6 bases and J by 5 bases, and 13 bases separated the two germline ends. The CDR3 DNA reads TGTGCCAGCAGCCCCCTTCGAGGGACTGAAGCTTTCTTT. It encodes CASSPLRGTEAFF.

This chain joins TRBV3-1 (or the pseudogene TRBV3-2) and TRBJ1-6; no reliable D call. Germline CDR1 LGHDT, CDR2 YNNKEL (reference sequence). The CDR3 loop spans 17 amino acids. The V end lost 1 base, the J end lost 2 bases, and 12 bases lay between the germline ends. CDR3 bases: TGTGCCAGCAGCCAAGGAAGCCGGAGCACCTATAATTCACCCCTCCACTTT. Amino acids: CASSQGSRSTYNSPLHF.

This clone was observed once. The chain couples TRBV19 to TRBJ2-5; perhaps TRBD1 as D (5 bases). This CDR3 spans 13 amino acids. Trimming cost V 3 bases and J 5 bases, with 10 bases left between them. Germline V gene sequence: CDR1 LNHDA, CDR2 SQIVND (reference sequence). The CDR3 protein is CASSIRGGETQYF. CDR3 sequence (DNA): TGTGCCAGTAGTATTAGGGGTGGGGAGACCCAGTACTTC.

V and J are TRBV11-3 and TRBJ1-5; D call uncertain. The germline CDR1 and CDR2 sequences are SGHNT and YENEEA. Trimming cost V 1 base and J 4 bases, with 5 bases left between them. The CDR3 length is 13 residues. The CDR3 DNA follows: TGTGCCAGCAGCTTAGGGATTAATCAGCCCCAGCATTTT. Protein: CASSLGINQPQHF. Combining the CDR3 with reference TRBV11-3 and TRBJ1-5 gives the whole variable domain EAGVVQSPRYKIIEKKQPVAFWCNPISGHNTLYWYLQNLGQGPELLIRYENEEAVDDSQLPKDRFSAERLKGVDSTLKIQPAELGDSAVYLCASSLGINQPQHFGDGTRLSIL.

The CDR3 DNA follows: TGCGCCAGCAGCGCCCAGGGGCGCCACAATCAGCCCCAGCATTTT. It codes for CASSAQGRHNQPQHF. This chain links TRBV5-1 with TRBJ1-5; TRBD1 might be the D (6 bases). Germline assignment: CDR1 SGHRS and CDR2 YFSETQ. The CDR3 length is 15 residues. Between the trimmed V and J ends, which lost 4 bases and 3 bases, there was a span of 14 bases.

The chain carries TRBV28 and TRBJ1-1; D may be TRBD1 (6 bases). Germline CDR1 and CDR2: MDHEN and SYDVKM. The V gene lost 7 bases and the J gene lost 2 bases, with 17 bases spanning the gap. There are 15 residues in the CDR3. DNA of the CDR3: TGTGCCAGCAACGGACAGTCGTCAGGAAACACTGAAGCTTTCTTT. This translates into CASNGQSSGNTEAFF.

This clone was counted once. In DNA, the CDR3 is TGTGCCAGCACCACCGTGGGGTTTAGCACAGATACGCAGTATTTT. Amino acids: CASTTVGFSTDTQYF. The V gene is TRBV11-3, the J gene TRBJ2-3, with D unclear. Trimming removed 7 bases from V and 0 bases from J, with 14 bases in between. The CDR3 loop spans 15 amino acids. Germline V gives CDR1 SGHNT, CDR2 YENEEA.

V and J are TRBV7-3 and TRBJ2-2; D not certain. Germline V lookup: CDR1 SGHTA, CDR2 FQGTGA. V was cut by 2 bases and J by 5 bases, with 3 bases left in between. The CDR3 sequence is 12 residues long. CDR3 coding DNA: TGTGCCAGCAGCTTATCTACCGGGGAGCTGTTTTTT. The encoded protein is CASSLSTGELFF.

This rearrangement joins TRBV7-3 to TRBJ2-1; 8 bases agree with TRBD2. Per the germline V gene, CDR1 is SGHTA and CDR2 is FQGTGA. The ends lost 6 bases at V and 6 bases at J; junction bases unmatched: 10. The CDR3 consists of 15 residues. The CDR3 is CASRLAGPRSNEQFF. CDR3 in DNA: TGTGCCAGCAGGTTAGCGGGACCAAGGAGCAATGAGCAGTTCTTC.

The rearrangement joins TRBV5-4 to TRBJ2-5, with 13 positions matching TRBD2. The trim removed 2 bases at V and 5 bases at J, leaving 3 bases unmatched. Looked up from germline, CDR1 is SGHNT and CDR2 is YYREEE (reference sequence). The length of the CDR3 is 15 residues. The CDR3 DNA reads TGTGCCAGCAGCTTCACTAGCGGGGGGGCGGAGACCCAGTACTTC. Protein sequence: CASSFTSGGAETQYF.

The chain joins TRBV19 to TRBJ2-7; D remains unclear. Germline V lookup: CDR1 LNHDA, CDR2 SQIVND (reference sequence). The CDR3 spans 14 residues. Trimming took off 3 bases at V and 0 bases at J, with 9 bases between the two ends. CDR3 sequence reads: CASSILYSSYEQYF. The CDR3 DNA is TGTGCCAGTAGTATCCTATATAGCTCCTACGAGCAGTACTTC. Filled out from reference TRBV19 and TRBJ2-7, the complete variable domain reads DGGITQSPKYLFRKEGQNVTLSCEQNLNHDAMYWYRQDPGQGLRLIYYSQIVNDFQKGDIAEGYSVSREKKESFPLTVTSAQKNPTAFYLCASSILYSSYEQYFGPGTRLTVT.

The chain couples TRBV7-2 to TRBJ1-2; D remains ambiguous. CDR3 length: 14 residues. Per germline, CDR1 SGHTA and CDR2 FQGNSA. The germline V and J ends were trimmed by 3 bases and 2 bases, with 10 bases remaining between them. The CDR3 sequence is CASSFLGSNYGYTF. CDR3 DNA: TGTGCCAGCAGCTTCTTAGGCAGCAACTATGGCTACACCTTC.

The chain links TRBV11-3 to TRBJ1-2; 7 bases map to TRBD1. From germline, CDR1 is SGHNT and CDR2 YENEEA. Trimming took 2 bases from V and 7 from J; bases not matched to a gene: 4. The CDR3 covers 13 residues. The CDR3 nucleotides read TGTGCCAGCAGCTTACAGGGGGATGCTGGCTACACCTTC. Its protein is CASSLQGDAGYTF. Looking up the rest from reference TRBV11-3 and TRBJ1-2 gives the full variable domain: EAGVVQSPRYKIIEKKQPVAFWCNPISGHNTLYWYLQNLGQGPELLIRYENEEAVDDSQLPKDRFSAERLKGVDSTLKIQPAELGDSAVYLCASSLQGDAGYTFGSGTRLTVV.

V and J are TRBV5-1 and TRBJ2-2; D may be TRBD1 or TRBD2 (6 bases each). Trimming took 9 bases from V and 3 from J, leaving 15 bases between them. The CDR3 extends over 14 amino acids. Germline loops: CDR1 SGHRS, CDR2 YFSETQ. CDR3 DNA sequence: TGCGCCACCTCGCGGGACACCTACACCGGGGAGCTGTTTTTT. Its translation: CATSRDTYTGELFF.

This clone was recorded a few times. The chain is built from TRBV6-5 and TRBJ1-1; 7 bases match TRBD1. Germline V gene lookup returns CDR1 MNHEY and CDR2 SVGAGI. The CDR3 loop spans 14 amino acids. V shed 6 bases, J shed 5 bases, and the junction held 9 bases outside the gene matches. CDR3: CASRFDRASTEAFF. CDR3 nucleotides: TGTGCCAGCAGGTTTGACAGGGCTTCGACTGAAGCTTTCTTT.

The chain uses TRBV12-3 or TRBV12-4 and TRBJ1-2; D perhaps matches TRBD1 (6 bases). This CDR3 has 12 amino acids. Trimming took off 7 bases at V and 4 bases at J, with 10 bases between the two ends. CDR3: CASNRDGYGYTF. CDR3 sequence (DNA): TGTGCCAGCAACAGGGATGGCTATGGCTACACCTTC.

The V gene is TRBV6-5, the J gene TRBJ1-1; weak D call: TRBD1 (6 bases). Trimming removed 6 bases from V and 8 bases from J, with 10 bases in between. CDR1 is MNHEY and CDR2 is SVGAGI in the germline V gene. CDR3 size: 11 residues. The CDR3 protein is CASRRDREAFF. Written as DNA, the CDR3 is TGTGCCAGCAGAAGAGACAGGGAAGCTTTCTTT.

The chain joins TRBV3-1 (or the pseudogene TRBV3-2) to TRBJ2-3; the D gene is possibly TRBD1 (5 bases). The CDR3 is made up of 15 amino acids. Germline CDR1 and CDR2: LGHDT and YNNKEL (reference sequence). The V gene lost 5 bases and the J gene lost 3 bases, with 15 bases spanning the gap. CDR3 protein: CASSVRQGRTDTQYF. CDR3 coding DNA: TGTGCCAGCAGCGTCCGCCAGGGTAGGACAGATACGCAGTATTTT.

This clone was found a few times. The junction departs from the called germline gene at one end, perhaps through a read error. CDR3 sequence: CASSFKEGQPQHF. CDR3 nucleotides: TGTGCTAGCAGCTTTAAGGAGGGTCAGCCCCAGCATTTT. V is TRBV7-7 and J is TRBJ1-5, with unresolved D. Germline CDR1 SSHAT, CDR2 FNYEAQ (reference sequence). The CDR3 is made up of 13 amino acids.

The V call is TRBV28, the J call TRBJ2-2, with D possibly called TRBD1 or TRBD2 (5 bases each). Germline V gene sequence: CDR1 MDHEN, CDR2 SYDVKM. CDR3 length: 13 amino acids. V dropped 3 bases and J dropped 5 bases, with 7 bases sitting between them. CDR3 in amino acids: CASSLGVTGELFF. The CDR3 DNA reads TGTGCCAGCAGTTTGGGGGTAACCGGGGAGCTGTTTTTT.

The sample holds one count of this clone. The rearrangement links TRBV27 to TRBJ1-2, with TRBD1 matching over 7 bases. With V trimmed by 10 bases and J by 4 bases, 12 bases remained unmatched. The V gene's germline CDR1 is MNHEY and CDR2 SMNVEV (reference sequence). The CDR3 length is 14 residues. The CDR3 sequence is CATSPMTGLYGYTF. The CDR3 DNA follows: TGTGCCACCTCACCGATGACAGGGCTCTATGGCTACACCTTC.

This sequence joins TRBV5-4 and TRBJ2-1, with D tentatively TRBD1 (5 bases). Between the trimmed V and J ends, which lost 5 bases and 7 bases, there was a span of 16 bases. From germline, CDR1 is SGHNT and CDR2 YYREEE (reference sequence). The CDR3 totals 14 residues. The CDR3 sequence: CASSLLGRENEQFF. The DNA for the CDR3 is TGTGCCAGCAGTCTTCTGGGGCGCGAAAATGAGCAGTTCTTC.

Note on this clone: This specimen includes other DNA sequences encoding the same CDR3. The rearrangement links TRBV29-1 to TRBJ1-1, with D unresolved. The CDR3 has 13 amino acids. V was clipped by 5 bases and J by 0 bases, with 10 bases between them. Germline CDR1 SQVTM, CDR2 ANQGSEA. CDR3 region: CSVRTDLNTEAFF. DNA for the CDR3: TGCAGCGTTAGGACGGACTTGAACACTGAAGCTTTCTTT. The full variable domain, completed using reference TRBV29-1 and TRBJ1-1, is SAVISQKPSRDICQRGTSLTIQCQVDSQVTMMFWYRQQPGQSLTLIATANQGSEATYESGFVIDKFPISRPNLTFSTLTVSNMSPEDSSIYLCSVRTDLNTEAFFGQGTRLTVV.

The chain has TRBV9 and TRBJ1-2; a possible D gene is TRBD1 (6 bases). The CDR3 runs to 15 residues. V gave up 3 bases and J gave up 3 bases, with 15 bases separating them. Germline values: CDR1 SGDLS, CDR2 YYNGEE. The CDR3: CASSANREVDYGYTF. In DNA, the CDR3 is TGTGCCAGCAGCGCCAACAGGGAAGTGGACTATGGCTACACCTTC.

V gene TRBV19 combines with J gene TRBJ1-1, with D maybe TRBD1 (5 bases). V shed 6 bases and J shed 0 bases, with 8 bases lying between them. This CDR3 contains 13 residues. Germline-derived CDR1 and CDR2 are LNHDA and SQIVND (reference sequence). The CDR3 region has the DNA TGTGCCAGTAGGGGACCCTTGAACACTGAAGCTTTCTTT. Protein: CASRGPLNTEAFF.

This clone was observed a single time. This chain joins TRBV12-3 or TRBV12-4 and TRBJ2-2; D not resolved. The V and J ends lost 6 bases and 7 bases respectively, with 9 bases between them. The CDR3 runs 12 residues. The CDR3 spells CASSVDRGELFF. In nucleotides, the CDR3 is TGTGCCAGCAGCGTGGACCGCGGGGAGCTGTTTTTT.

This clone was seen a single time. The rearrangement joins TRBV3-1 (or the pseudogene TRBV3-2) to TRBJ1-2; a weak D match, TRBD1 (5 bases). Germline-derived CDR1 and CDR2 are LGHDT and YNNKEL (reference sequence). This CDR3 comprises 13 residues. The germline V and J ends were trimmed by 0 bases and 6 bases, with 8 bases remaining between them. The CDR3 is CASSQELRDGYTF. CDR3 nucleotides: TGTGCCAGCAGCCAAGAGCTCAGGGATGGCTACACCTTC.

The rearrangement joins TRBV18 to TRBJ1-3; 8 bases align to TRBD1. This CDR3 comprises 14 residues. The ends lost 2 bases at V and 6 bases at J; junction bases unmatched: 3. Germline V CDR1 and CDR2: KGHSH, LQKENI. The CDR3 spells CASSPVTGENTIYF. For the CDR3, the DNA is TGTGCCAGCTCACCAGTGACAGGGGAAAACACCATATATTTT.

The chain is built from TRBV6-2 or TRBV6-3 and TRBJ1-4, with no clear D. Trimming shortened V by 2 bases and J by 5 bases, and 9 bases separated the two germline ends. The CDR3 loop spans 14 amino acids. CDR1 is MNHEY and CDR2 is SVGEGT in the germline V gene. In DNA form, the CDR3 reads TGTGCCAGCAGTTACGGGCTCCTGAATGAAAAACTGTTTTTT. Its translation: CASSYGLLNEKLFF.